The clone carrying this T cell receptor beta chain occurred a few times. This specimen belongs to a study of blood T cells in healthy people across ages. Study at large: In model experiments, template switching was able to capture about one barcoded beta molecule for every two T cells that were present.

The CDR3 is 14 amino acids. Per the germline V gene, CDR1 is DFQATT and CDR2 is SNEGSKA (reference sequence). Combining a sample-barcoded 5' primer with a J-beta primer mix, a second PCR ran for 7 to 11 cycles. Every cDNA molecule bore a tag from a template-switch adaptor containing 12 random nucleotides. All samples yielded 2.5 million or more CDR3-containing paired-end reads. Each CDR3 protein is one row after TCRdb ran MiXCR on the 5' RACE reads. The data hold 1.5 million to 2 million distinct CDR3 sequences, with roughly 32% observed a single time. The rearrangement links TRBV20-1 to TRBJ2-4, with D uncertain. Judging by the DNA end, TRBJ2-7 fits better; the J call may be wrong. Sequencing input: blood. This TCR was sampled from a woman aged 30 to 39 in good health. CDR3 bases: TGCAGTGCTAGAACCCAACCCCTTGGCTACGAGCAGTACTTC. Amino acid sequence: CSARTQPLGYEQYF.